Detailed here is one TCR beta chain. Which antigen it targets is not known. Per-base quality was not reported, and no clone a single base away is much larger than it. These data come from a study of blood T cell repertoires in COVID-19 (dated by TCRdb to 2018 to 2021). Regarding the research as a whole: Samples from collaborators originated in the United States, Italy and Spain and spanned both the acute and convalescent phases of COVID-19. The material from the prospective study consisted of cDNA or gDNA derived from T cells, B-cell-depleted T cells, or PBMCs. Subjects who had been exposed to COVID-19, were actively infected with it, or had recovered from it provided the deeply sampled blood TCRbeta repertoires that made up the dataset. A freely available public database, intended as a resource for researchers studying the immune response to SARS-CoV-2, is where the repertoires were released. Samples were obtained from the ongoing ImmuneRACE study (first 160 participants) and from some 1,200 subjects provided by 6 global collaborators. The sample metadata nearly always contained a de-identified subject ID, COVID-19 status, age in years and sex. Where available, HLA class I and class II types were taken from metadata supplied by the sample provider and were not determined by assay-based typing. Broader findings and caveats from the paper: Clinical and demographic metadata were provided uncurated, with the amount varying by source and participant.

CDR1 SGHTA and CDR2 FQGNSA are derived from the germline V gene. From the cysteine through the phenylalanine, the CDR3 covers 13 amino acids. The CDR3 DNA has 39 bases and is translated from base 1. At the junction V is shortened by 8 bases and J by 2 bases; bases outside the gene matches: 4. Collaborating institutions collected whole blood in K2EDTA tubes following their own protocols. Collaborator samples were shipped for TCRbeta analysis as frozen whole blood, isolated PBMCs, or DNA extracted from either sample type. TCRbeta CDR3 regions were amplified from genomic DNA by means of the immunoSEQ Assay, a bias-controlled multiplex PCR. The source study handled its data this way. The number of nucleated cells in each sample was estimated by amplification of reference gene primers within the assay. To quantify the absolute abundance of each unique TCRbeta CDR3 rearrangement, sequence reads were collapsed and filtered. Productive Simpson clonality was computed per sample as the square root of Simpson's diversity index over productive rearrangements. Imported from immuneACCESS, the table was reduced by TCRdb to in-frame sequences with V and J called. These copies leave out some clones; in studies compared against another copy, an unresolved V gene accounts for under half, and the cause of the remainder is not known. The DNA was the basis for D and trimming; V, J and clone size are from that table. The sample table lists over 100,000 clones, roughly four fifths of them with a count of one. The ten biggest clones cover more than 3% of the sample.

The source is a woman older than 75 with active or convalescent COVID-19. Sequencing was performed on peripheral blood. The chain couples TRBV7-2 to TRBJ2-3, and 7 junctional nucleotides match TRBD1. The CDR3 protein sequence reads: CASGDRNTDTQYF. The nucleotide sequence is TGTGCCAGCGGGGACAGAAACACAGATACGCAGTATTTT. Beyond the CDR3, the reference TRBV7-2 and TRBJ2-3 genes provide the residues; the full variable domain reads: GAGVSQSPSNKVTEKGKDVELRCDPISGHTALYWYRQSLGQGLEFLIYFQGNSAPDKSGLPSDRFSAERTGGSVSTLTIQRTQQEDSAVYLCASGDRNTDTQYFGPGTRLTVL.